This T cell receptor (beta chain) came from a study of CD8 T cells in ankylosing spondylitis. Overall study results and limits: Seven to nine highly homologous variants formed a TCR beta motif that appeared characteristic of ankylosing spondylitis blood.

There are a few counts of this clonotype. What it binds is unknown. MiXCR was run by TCRdb on the 5' RACE reads, yielding one entry per CDR3 protein. The sample consists of approximately 35,000 distinct CDR3 sequences, around 15% of them appearing once. Between the trimmed V and J ends, which lost 1 base and 0 bases, there was a span of 7 bases. The germline V gene encodes CDR1 SGHDT and CDR2 YYEEEE. This CDR3 is 15 amino acids long. The chain couples TRBV5-6 to TRBJ1-4, with D unresolved. The sequenced sample consisted of synovial fluid, either unsorted or a sorted T cell fraction (not recorded which). The TCR comes from a male donor with ankylosing spondylitis. Written as DNA, the CDR3 is TGTGCCAGCAGCTTGACAGTATCAACTAATGAAAAACTGTTTTTT. It codes for CASSLTVSTNEKLFF.